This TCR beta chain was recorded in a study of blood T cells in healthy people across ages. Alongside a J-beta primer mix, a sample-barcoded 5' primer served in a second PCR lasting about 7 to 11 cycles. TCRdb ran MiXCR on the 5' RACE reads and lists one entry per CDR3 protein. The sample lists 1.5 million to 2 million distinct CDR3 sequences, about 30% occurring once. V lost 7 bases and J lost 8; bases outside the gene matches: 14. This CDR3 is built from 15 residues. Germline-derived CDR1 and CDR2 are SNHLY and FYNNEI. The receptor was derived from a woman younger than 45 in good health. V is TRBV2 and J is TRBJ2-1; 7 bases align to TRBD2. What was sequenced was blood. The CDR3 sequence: CASTALARTSYEQFF. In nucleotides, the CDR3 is TGTGCCAGCACCGCCCTTGCCCGGACTAGTTATGAGCAGTTCTTC.